The text below deals with one T cell receptor (beta chain). The antigen is unknown. The data were obtained in a study of regulatory T cells. Autoimmunity was present in every CD3G-deficient patient, worse in two. At testing, patients were 2 to 39 years old, with reduced naive and increased memory T-cell proportions. Primers: 52 TRBV forward and 13 TRBJ reverse. The protocol was immunoSEQ multiplex PCR, while the TCRdb copy is restricted to in-frame clones and leaves out a portion. This sample has 20,000 to 25,000 clones, with 90% to 95% found just once. This CDR3 is 13 amino acids long. The V gene's germline CDR1 is SGHVS and CDR2 FNYEAQ. Trimming at V came to 1 base and at J to 6 bases, leaving 2 bases not matched to a gene. Study-wide results and limits: In patients, unique TRB V-J pairs were restricted and V/J usage skewed, especially in Tregs. Shannon entropy was nonsignificantly lower in patient CD8+ T cells than control CD8+ cells.

The clonotype originates from a child aged 2 to 15 with CD3G deficiency. This chain connects TRBV7-6 to TRBJ2-7; 8 nucleotides match TRBD2. Input material: CD8+ T cells sorted from blood. In nucleotides, the CDR3 is TGTGCCAGCAGCTTAGGGACTAGCACCGAGCAGTACTTC. Its translation is CASSLGTSTEQYF.